Below, 9 T cell receptor beta chains from the same sample are listed, as sequenced in a study of regulatory T cells in long-lasting Graves disease. Time point of the sample: newly diagnosed GD, antithyroid drugs for less than 3 months. The authors made the TCR library using RNA they extracted from PBMCs. Researchers made TCR beta libraries by using iRepertoire HTBI primers and running Arm-PCR on CDR3 regions. Via MiXCR, TCRdb re-called the multiplex PCR reads, giving one row per CDR3 protein. Of around 250,000 distinct CDR3 sequences listed, roughly 18% are singletons. The sample was also linked to a second study, of T cells in Graves' hyperthyroidism and ophthalmopathy.

The sequencing here drew on peripheral blood mononuclear cells (PBMCs), taken at new diagnosis, from a patient treated with antithyroid drugs. All receptors come from a woman between 25 and 40 years old with Graves disease.

V is TRBV3-1 and J is TRBJ1-2; TRBD1 agrees at 11 bases. This CDR3 spans 13 amino acids. Per the germline V gene, CDR1 is LGHDT and CDR2 is YNNKEL (reference sequence). Trimming cost V 8 bases and J 3 bases; bases outside gene matches: 2. The CDR3 region has the DNA TGTGCCAGCTGGGGACAGGGGGACTATGGCTACACCTTC. Translation gives CASWGQGDYGYTF.

Many counts were recorded for this clonotype. V gene TRBV7-9 combines with J gene TRBJ1-3; 10 nucleotides line up with TRBD1. Germline values: CDR1 SEHNR, CDR2 FQNEAQ (reference sequence). CDR3 length: 15 amino acids. The V and J ends lost 5 bases and 5 bases, in that order; junction bases with no gene match: 6. As DNA, the CDR3 is TGTGCCAGCAGCCCCGACAGGGGGCGACGAAACACCATATATTTT. Amino acid sequence: CASSPDRGRRNTIYF.

This clonotype has at least ten counts. The J gene is TRBJ1-2, the V gene TRBV20-1; a weak D match, TRBD1 (6 bases). There are 19 residues in the CDR3. Germline CDR1 reads DFQATT; CDR2 reads SNEGSKA (reference sequence). Trimming removed 0 bases from V and 4 bases from J, with 27 bases in between. For the CDR3, the DNA is TGCAGTGCTAGAGACCAGGGTAAGAATGGAGCGGACAGCTTCTATGGCTACACCTTC. Its translation: CSARDQGKNGADSFYGYTF.

This clonotype was found many times. This sequence joins TRBV4-1 and TRBJ1-5; 7 bases fit TRBD1. Trimming cost V 0 bases and J 10 bases; bases outside gene matches: 12. The CDR3 contains 16 residues. Per germline, CDR1 MGHRA and CDR2 YSYEKL. The CDR3 bases are TGCGCCAGCAGCCAAGAGAATCGGGCAGGGGGGCATCCCCAGCATTTT. Its translation: CASSQENRAGGHPQHF.

This clonotype came up many times. The chain uses TRBV2 and TRBJ1-5; the match to TRBD1 covers 8 bases. Germline V gene sequence: CDR1 SNHLY, CDR2 FYNNEI. J gave up 6 bases and V 7 bases, and 8 bases lay outside the gene matches. The CDR3 length is 14 residues. The DNA of the CDR3 is TGTGCCAGCAATGGACAGGGAGAGGGTCAGCCCCAGCATTTT. This encodes CASNGQGEGQPQHF.

This clonotype was counted at least ten times. V usage is TRBV12-3 or TRBV12-4 and J usage is TRBJ2-7, with 12 bases aligning to TRBD1. Trimming took 2 bases from V and 7 from J; bases not matched to a gene: 9. The CDR3 spans 16 residues. The CDR3 DNA follows: TGTGCCAGCAGTTTATTCCGGGACAGGGGGCCTGGTGAGCAGTACTTC. As protein: CASSLFRDRGPGEQYF.

This clonotype came up many times. The chain couples TRBV6-1 to TRBJ1-2; no definite D call. Trimming shortened V by 2 bases and J by 6 bases, and 4 bases separated the two germline ends. Germline V CDR1 and CDR2: MNHNS, SASEGT. This CDR3 has 11 amino acids. CDR3 amino acids: CASSERDGYTF. The DNA for the CDR3 is TGTGCCAGCAGTGAAAGGGATGGCTACACCTTC.

The chain couples TRBV27 to TRBJ2-3; no clear D. Trimming removed 2 bases at V and 2 bases at J, with 8 bases between. The CDR3 sequence is 14 residues long. Germline V gives CDR1 MNHEY, CDR2 SMNVEV (reference sequence). CDR3 DNA: TGTGCCAGCAGTTTAAGCCGCTACACAGATACGCAGTATTTT. This encodes CASSLSRYTDTQYF.

Regarding this clonotype: Given a much more abundant clone one base away, this may be a read error. The chain uses TRBV7-2 and TRBJ1-2; 8 bases align to TRBD1. The germline gives CDR1 SGHTA, CDR2 FQGNSA. This CDR3 spans 14 amino acids. CDR3 region: CASSLVNRGYGDTF. The CDR3 region has the DNA TGTGCCAGCAGCTTAGTCAACAGGGGGTATGGCGACACCTTC.